The 19 T cell receptor beta chains given below trace back to one sample, sequenced in a study of blood T cell repertoires in COVID-19. Profiled with immunoSEQ multiplex PCR; TCRdb holds only in-frame clones, not every one. The data show about 220,000 clones, about nine tenths seen once. The material sequenced was PBMCs or T cells enriched from blood (not recorded which). Source of these receptors: a woman aged 40 to 50 with acute COVID-19.

This chain connects TRBV7-8 to TRBJ1-1, with D possibly matching TRBD1 (6 bases). This CDR3 has 14 residues. Germline V gives CDR1 SGHVS, CDR2 FQNEAQ. Trimming stripped 5 bases from V and 13 bases from J, with 23 bases between. The CDR3 sequence is CASSGSGGPLRGFF. CDR3 DNA sequence: TGTGCCAGCAGCGGAAGCGGGGGGCCTTTAAGGGGTTTCTTT.

This CDR3 reads CASSGSQGPEAEAFF. The DNA of the CDR3 is TGTGCCAGCAGCGGGTCACAGGGTCCGGAGGCTGAAGCTTTCTTT. The rearrangement joins TRBV5-4 to TRBJ1-1; D is perhaps TRBD1 (6 bases). The CDR3 length is 15 residues. From germline, CDR1 is SGHNT and CDR2 YYREEE (reference sequence). V lost 4 bases and J lost 6, with 19 bases in between.

CDR3 amino acids: CASSKARGGSYEQYV. The DNA for the CDR3 is TGTGCCAGCAGCAAAGCGCGGGGGGGATCCTACGAGCAGTACGTC. The chain uses TRBV21-1 and TRBJ2-7; the D segment call TRBD2 is taken from the table without a DNA check. TRBV21-1 is recorded as a pseudogene. The CDR3 is 15 amino acids.

The rearrangement uses TRBV6-1 and TRBJ2-7; 8 bases line up with TRBD1. J was trimmed by 4 bases and V by 0 bases; bases with no gene match: 5. The length of the CDR3 is 15 residues. In germline, CDR1 is MNHNS, CDR2 SASEGT. The CDR3 bases are TGTGCCAGCAGTGAAGCACGACAGGGGAAGTACGAGCAGTACGTC. Translation gives CASSEARQGKYEQYV.

The gene calls are TRBV7-3 and TRBJ2-3; 7 positions match TRBD2. The CDR3 is 16 amino acids. Germline trimming cut 2 bases from V and 2 bases from J; bases unmatched to any gene: 7. CDR1 SGHTA and CDR2 FQGTGA come from the germline V gene. The CDR3 here is CASSLLGGGFTDTQYF. The CDR3 DNA sequence: TGTGCCAGCAGCTTATTGGGCGGGGGTTTCACAGATACGCAGTATTTT.

The gene calls are TRBV7-5 and TRBJ2-7; the D segment call TRBD1 is taken from the table without a DNA check. TRBV7-5 is assigned pseudogene status. This CDR3 is built from 15 residues. The CDR3 loop reads CVRSLGDRGPYEQYV. The CDR3, as DNA: TGTGTCAGAAGCTTAGGGGACAGGGGACCCTACGAGCAGTACGTC.

The chain employs TRBV9 and TRBJ2-5; TRBD2 aligns across 10 bases. Trimming cost V 4 bases and J 2 bases; bases outside gene matches: 8. This CDR3 spans 16 amino acids. The germline V gene encodes CDR1 SGDLS and CDR2 YYNGEE. CDR3 region: CASSKSGTSAQETQYF. In DNA, the CDR3 is TGTGCCAGCAGCAAATCCGGGACTAGCGCTCAAGAGACCCAGTACTTC.

This rearrangement joins TRBV6-5 to TRBJ2-3; the D gene is possibly TRBD1 (5 bases). The ends were cut back, 2 bases at V and 3 bases at J, with 12 bases in the middle. The CDR3 runs 15 residues. Germline-derived CDR1 and CDR2 are MNHEY and SVGAGI. The CDR3 region has the DNA TGTGCCAGCAGTTACCTGTCAGGGCGGACAGATACGCAGTATTTT. This gives the protein CASSYLSGRTDTQYF.

The chain combines TRBV7-8 with TRBJ1-2; tentatively, D is TRBD1 (6 bases). Germline values: CDR1 SGHVS, CDR2 FQNEAQ. The CDR3 is 16 residues long. Trimming removed 7 bases at V and 6 bases at J, with 24 bases between. The CDR3 DNA sequence: TGTGCCAGCACATTACTGGTTGCTACAGGGAAGGATGGCTACACCTTC. Protein: CASTLLVATGKDGYTF. Combining the CDR3 with reference TRBV7-8 and TRBJ1-2 gives the whole variable domain GAGVSQSPRYKVAKRGQDVALRCDPISGHVSLFWYQQALGQGPEFLTYFQNEAQLDKSGLPSDRFFAERPEGSVSTLKIQRTQQEDSAVYLCASTLLVATGKDGYTFGSGTRLTVV.

This clone has only one observation. This chain connects TRBV5-1 to TRBJ1-1, with D uncertain. Germline assignment: CDR1 SGHRS and CDR2 YFSETQ. The CDR3 contains 15 residues. The V and J ends lost 5 bases and 1 base respectively, with 15 bases between them. The CDR3 nucleotides read TGCGCCAGCAGAGGAGGGATATTTGAGAACACTGAAGCTTTCTTT. Translation: CASRGGIFENTEAFF. Using reference TRBV5-1 and TRBJ1-1 for the parts outside the CDR3, the full variable domain is KAGVTQTPRYLIKTRGQQVTLSCSPISGHRSVSWYQQTPGQGLQFLFEYFSETQRNKGNFPGRFSGRQFSNSRSEMNVSTLELGDSALYLCASRGGIFENTEAFFGQGTRLTVV.

The chain recombines TRBV30 with TRBJ1-6, with TRBD1 identical over 7 bases. The ends lost 0 bases at V and 8 bases at J; junction bases unmatched: 1. Per germline, CDR1 GTSNPN and CDR2 SVGIG (reference sequence). This CDR3 spans 13 amino acids. The CDR3 spells CAWSVTGDSPLHF. The CDR3 DNA is TGTGCCTGGAGTGTAACAGGGGATTCACCCCTCCACTTT.

A remark on this clone: This CDR3 is also generated by other DNA sequences in the sample. The gene calls are TRBV6-5 and TRBJ1-1; D remains unclear. V was trimmed by 3 bases and J by 1 base, leaving 6 bases between them. This CDR3 has 13 amino acids. Germline V gene sequence: CDR1 MNHEY, CDR2 SVGAGI. Here the CDR3 DNA reads TGTGCCAGCAGTTATTCCAGGAACACTGAAGCTTTCTTT. This translates into CASSYSRNTEAFF.

This clone was seen a few times. This chain joins TRBV3-1 (or the pseudogene TRBV3-2) and TRBJ1-1; the match to TRBD1 covers 7 bases. The CDR3 is 15 amino acids. Germline CDR1 LGHDT, CDR2 YNNKEL (reference sequence). Losses at the gene ends were 3 bases for V and 1 base for J; bases not matched to a gene: 5. CDR3 DNA sequence: TGTGCCAGCAGCCAGAACAGGGGCGGGAACACTGAAGCTTTCTTT. As protein: CASSQNRGGNTEAFF.

This sequence joins TRBV19 and TRBJ1-2, with 7 bases fitting TRBD1. V was pared by 5 bases and J by 4 bases, with 7 bases of the junction left unmatched. Looked up from germline, CDR1 is LNHDA and CDR2 is SQIVND (reference sequence). The CDR3 has 14 residues. In DNA, the CDR3 is TGTGCCAGTAGTTTTACCGGGACAGTCTATGGCTACACCTTC. Its translation: CASSFTGTVYGYTF.

The chain joins TRBV15 to TRBJ1-2, with 12 bases identical to TRBD1. V shed 0 bases, J shed 7 bases, and the junction held 9 bases outside the gene matches. There are 17 residues in the CDR3. From germline, CDR1 is LNHNV and CDR2 YYDKDF (reference sequence). CDR3 in amino acids: CATSRDTGTGGRSGYTF. The DNA of the CDR3 is TGTGCCACCAGCAGAGATACCGGGACAGGGGGCAGGAGTGGCTACACCTTC. Based on the CDR3 plus reference TRBV15 and TRBJ1-2, the full variable domain is DAMVIQNPRYQVTQFGKPVTLSCSQTLNHNVMYWYQQKSSQAPKLLFHYYDKDFNNEADTPDNFQSRRPNTSFCFLDIRSPGLGDTAMYLCATSRDTGTGGRSGYTFGSGTRLTVV.

The chain recombines TRBV5-5 with TRBJ1-2; possibly TRBD1 for D (5 bases). The V gene lost 3 bases and the J gene lost 2 bases, with 23 bases spanning the gap. The CDR3 length is 18 residues. Germline V CDR1 and CDR2: SGHKS, YYEKEE (reference sequence). The CDR3 coding sequence is TGTGCCAGCAGCTACTCAGGGTGGACGGGAGATAGAAACTATGGCTACACCTTC. It is translated as CASSYSGWTGDRNYGYTF. Full variable domain (missing parts from reference TRBV5-5 and TRBJ1-2): DAGVTQSPTHLIKTRGQQVTLRCSPISGHKSVSWYQQVLGQGPQFIFQYYEKEERGRGNFPDRFSARQFPNYSSELNVNALLLGDSALYLCASSYSGWTGDRNYGYTFGSGTRLTVV.

The chain recombines TRBV5-1 with TRBJ1-4; 9 nucleotides agree with TRBD1. V dropped 0 bases and J dropped 5; count of bases not matched to a gene: 5. The germline CDR1 and CDR2 sequences are SGHRS and YFSETQ. The CDR3 has 16 residues. For the CDR3, the DNA is TGCGCCAGCAGCTTGGGCCTCGGGACAGGGAATGAAAAACTGTTTTTT. Amino acids: CASSLGLGTGNEKLFF.

The chain recombines TRBV18 with TRBJ2-1; 8 bases agree with TRBD2. Germline CDR1 reads KGHSH; CDR2 reads LQKENI. The CDR3 is 15 amino acids. Trimming took 3 bases from V and 8 from J; bases not matched to a gene: 9. CDR3 coding DNA: TGTGCCAGCTCACCTGGACTAGCAGTGGGCGATGAGCAGTTCTTC. Its protein is CASSPGLAVGDEQFF.

J is TRBJ2-7 and V is TRBV5-4, with D possibly being TRBD1 (6 bases). Germline V gives CDR1 SGHNT, CDR2 YYREEE (reference sequence). The CDR3 covers 13 residues. V shed 0 bases and J shed 2 bases, with 6 bases lying between them. The CDR3 sequence: CASSLDRAYEQYV. CDR3 sequence (DNA): TGTGCCAGCAGCTTGGACAGGGCCTACGAGCAGTACGTC.